The clone carrying this T cell receptor (beta chain) was recorded only once. The data were taken from a study of blood T cell repertoires in COVID-19. Germline V gene data show CDR1 as SGHTA and CDR2 as FQGTGA. This CDR3 has 13 residues. V dropped 5 bases and J dropped 4 bases, with 11 bases sitting between them. Here immunoSEQ multiplex PCR was the method, and the copy in TCRdb shows in-frame clones only, minus some. The sample holds about 200,000 clones, roughly three quarters seen once. The TCR originated in a middle-aged woman with COVID-19, enrolled during active disease. The chain joins TRBV7-3 to TRBJ1-2, with a tentative D call TRBD1 (6 bases). Sequenced sample: peripheral blood. The CDR3 here is CASSVGGSYGYTF. The CDR3 bases are TGTGCCAGCAGCGTTGGGGGCAGCTATGGCTACACCTTC.